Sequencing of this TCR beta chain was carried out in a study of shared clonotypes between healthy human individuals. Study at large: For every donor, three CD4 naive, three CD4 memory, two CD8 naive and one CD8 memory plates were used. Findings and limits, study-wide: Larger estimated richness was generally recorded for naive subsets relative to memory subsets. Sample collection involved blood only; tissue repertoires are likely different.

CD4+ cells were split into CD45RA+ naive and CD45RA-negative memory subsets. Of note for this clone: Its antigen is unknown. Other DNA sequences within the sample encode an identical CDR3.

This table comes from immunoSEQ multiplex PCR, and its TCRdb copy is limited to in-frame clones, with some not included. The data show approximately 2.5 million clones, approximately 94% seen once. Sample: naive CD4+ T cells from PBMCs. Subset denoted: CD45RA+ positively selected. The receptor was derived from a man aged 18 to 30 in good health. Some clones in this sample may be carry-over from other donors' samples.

The CDR3 nucleotides are TGCGCCAGCAGCGGAGGGGGGGACACTGAAGCTTTCTTT. This encodes CASSGGGDTEAFF. The chain joins TRBV5-1 to TRBJ1-1, with D possibly being TRBD1 (6 bases). V lost 4 bases and J 3 bases, leaving 10 bases between the germline ends. CDR1 SGHRS and CDR2 YFSETQ come from the germline V gene. The CDR3 is 13 residues long.